The 6 T cell receptor beta chains below all came from one sample that was sequenced in a study of human T cells and chemical hapten exposure. TCRdb processed the RACE reads anew with MiXCR; each CDR3 protein has one entry. The table has tens of thousands of distinct CDR3 sequences, about a tenth seen once. Specified time point: patch test 2, 6 weeks after DPC sensitization. As for treatment: therapeutic diphenylcyclopropenone sensitization with weekly scalp DPC. The sequencing here drew on whole blood, taken in connection with sensitization to the hapten diphenylcyclopropenone (DPC). These TCRs come from a woman younger than 45 with alopecia areata. Some clones in this sample may be carry-over from other donors' samples.

The V and J genes are TRBV6-1 and TRBJ1-6, with 9 bases lining up with TRBD1. The CDR3 sequence is 14 residues long. With 6 bases clipped from V and 3 bases from J, the junction kept 0 bases outside the gene matches. CDR1 and CDR2 from the germline V gene are MNHNS and SASEGT. The CDR3 DNA reads TGTGCCAGCAGGACAGGGGGCTATAATTCACCCCTCCACTTT. It codes for CASRTGGYNSPLHF.

The rearrangement links TRBV7-2 to TRBJ1-1; D ambiguous. This CDR3 comprises 14 residues. With 3 bases removed from V and 4 bases from J, the gap between germline ends came to 12 bases. Per germline, CDR1 SGHTA and CDR2 FQGNSA. The CDR3 reads CASSFRMPGTEAFF. The CDR3 DNA reads as TGTGCCAGCAGCTTCCGGATGCCGGGCACTGAAGCTTTCTTT.

This clonotype occurred many times. The rearrangement joins TRBV20-1 to TRBJ2-4; a weak D match, TRBD1 (5 bases). Germline lookup yields CDR1 DFQATT and CDR2 SNEGSKA (reference sequence). The CDR3 consists of 13 residues. The V end was cut by 5 bases, the J end by 5 bases, with 13 bases between. In nucleotides, the CDR3 is TGCAGTGCTCCTACAGGCGGACAAAACATTCAGTACTTC. Translating it yields CSAPTGGQNIQYF.

This chain links TRBV28 with TRBJ1-1; D is perhaps TRBD1 (6 bases). Germline lookup yields CDR1 MDHEN and CDR2 SYDVKM. Trimming took off 6 bases at V and 5 bases at J, with 10 bases between the two ends. The CDR3 spans 12 residues. CDR3 nucleotides: TGTGCCAGCAGCATTCAGGGGACTGAAGCTTTCTTT. Translating gives CASSIQGTEAFF.

This clonotype was seen at least ten times. The gene calls are TRBV30 and TRBJ1-2; D is uncertain. Germline values: CDR1 GTSNPN, CDR2 SVGIG (reference sequence). Trimming left V 0 bases short and J 2 bases short, with 13 bases between. The length of the CDR3 is 15 residues. The CDR3 DNA reads as TGTGCCTGGAGTGTAAAGGGTATCCCGAACTATGGCTACACCTTC. Its translation: CAWSVKGIPNYGYTF.

This clonotype was counted at least ten times. CDR3 DNA: TGTGCCTGGAGCCCCAAGATGGGACCGGGGGGTCTGTTTTTT. This encodes CAWSPKMGPGGLFF. This sequence joins TRBV30 and TRBJ1-4; possibly TRBD1 for D (5 bases). This CDR3 region has 14 residues. V lost 3 bases, J lost 14 bases, and 22 bases lay in between. The V gene's germline CDR1 is GTSNPN and CDR2 SVGIG (reference sequence). The full variable domain, completed using reference TRBV30 and TRBJ1-4, is SQTIHQWPATLVQPVGSPLSLECTVEGTSNPNLYWYRQAAGRGLQLLFYSVGIGQISSEVPQNLSASRPQDRQFILSSKKLLLSDSGFYLCAWSPKMGPGGLFFGSGTQLSVL.